The 18 T cell receptor beta chains listed next were all sequenced from one sample in a study of T cells after yellow fever vaccination. TCRdb ran MiXCR on the 5' RACE reads and lists one entry per CDR3 protein. The sample lists about 94,000 distinct CDR3 sequences, almost 9% occurring once. Material: CD8+ T cells not binding an NS4B(214-222) dextramer, sorted from PBMCs, obtained less than 18 days after the first yellow fever vaccination. The receptors shown here come from a man between 18 and 29 years old who received the YFV17D yellow fever vaccine.

This clonotype was observed a few times. This chain connects TRBV5-1 to TRBJ2-1; the D gene is possibly TRBD2 (6 bases). This CDR3 has 15 residues. V lost 4 bases and J 3 bases, leaving 14 bases between the germline ends. Per germline, CDR1 SGHRS and CDR2 YFSETQ. CDR3 amino acids: CASSATGGIYNEQFF. The CDR3 bases are TGCGCCAGCAGCGCTACTGGGGGGATCTACAATGAGCAGTTCTTC.

This clonotype has a handful of counts. The J gene is TRBJ2-5, the V gene TRBV7-9; the D is unclear. The germline CDR1 and CDR2 sequences are SEHNR and FQNEAQ (reference sequence). Trimming left V 5 bases short and J 5 bases short, with 15 bases between. The CDR3 loop spans 14 amino acids. The CDR3 loop is CASSDLQLRETQYF. CDR3 sequence (DNA): TGTGCCAGCAGCGATTTACAGCTCAGGGAGACCCAGTACTTC.

This clonotype was detected ten times or more. J is TRBJ2-1 and V is TRBV5-1; TRBD2 agrees at 8 bases. The germline V gene encodes CDR1 SGHRS and CDR2 YFSETQ. The CDR3 contains 15 residues. J gave up 2 bases and V 5 bases, and 6 bases lay outside the gene matches. The CDR3 bases are TGCGCCAGCAGTAGGGAGCGGGGGCCCTACAATGAGCAGTTCTTC. It is translated as CASSRERGPYNEQFF.

V is TRBV4-1 and J is TRBJ2-2; weak D call: TRBD2 (6 bases). This CDR3 has 14 amino acids. V was clipped by 4 bases and J by 4 bases, with 10 bases between them. Germline V gives CDR1 MGHRA, CDR2 YSYEKL. For the CDR3, the DNA is TGCGCCAGCAGCCCACTAGCTAGCACCGGGGAGCTGTTTTTT. This sequence encodes CASSPLASTGELFF.

This clonotype was found many times. V gene TRBV7-2 combines with J gene TRBJ1-6; 10 bases align to TRBD1. The CDR3 extends over 15 amino acids. Germline CDR1 is SGHTA and CDR2 is FQGNSA. The V segment lost 1 base and the J segment 8 bases; nucleotides outside the gene matches: 2. The CDR3 nucleotides are TGTGCCAGCAGCTTAGTTGGGACAGGGGATTCACCCCTCCACTTT. The encoded protein is CASSLVGTGDSPLHF.

The J gene is TRBJ1-3, the V gene TRBV7-6, with 8 bases aligning to TRBD1. J was trimmed by 3 bases and V by 6 bases; bases with no gene match: 1. Germline loops: CDR1 SGHVS, CDR2 FNYEAQ. The CDR3 spans 13 residues. The CDR3: CASRGQVGNTIYF. In DNA form, the CDR3 reads TGTGCCAGCAGGGGACAGGTTGGAAACACCATATATTTT.

This clonotype was observed a handful of times. The CDR3 DNA reads TGTGCCAGCAGTACGATCGGACAGTTCGATGAAAAACTGTTTTTT. It yields the protein CASSTIGQFDEKLFF. The V and J genes are TRBV12-3 or TRBV12-4 and TRBJ1-4; tentative D call: TRBD1 (6 bases). Trimming stripped 5 bases from V and 6 bases from J, with 16 bases between. The CDR3 consists of 15 residues.

The CDR3 region is CATSVWRDVQETQYF. DNA for the CDR3: TGTGCCACCTCCGTTTGGCGGGACGTCCAAGAGACCCAGTACTTC. V is TRBV15 and J is TRBJ2-5; perhaps TRBD2 as D (6 bases). Germline-derived CDR1 and CDR2 are LNHNV and YYDKDF (reference sequence). This CDR3 region has 15 residues. V was shortened by 8 bases and J by 1 base, with 17 bases between the two germline ends.

This clonotype was detected ten times or more. J is TRBJ1-5 and V is TRBV2, with 7 bases identical to TRBD1. In germline, CDR1 is SNHLY, CDR2 FYNNEI. The CDR3 contains 14 residues. After removal of 10 bases from V and 6 bases from J, the junction contained 12 bases not matched to a gene. CDR3 sequence (DNA): TGTGCCACCGGAGACAGGGCGGGCGGTCAGCCCCAGCATTTT. Encoded protein: CATGDRAGGQPQHF.

A few counts support this clonotype. V usage is TRBV30 and J usage is TRBJ2-1; unclear D gene. V lost 3 bases to trimming and J lost 6 bases, with 6 bases between them. Germline V gene data show CDR1 as GTSNPN and CDR2 as SVGIG (reference sequence). The CDR3 is 11 residues long. In DNA form, the CDR3 reads TGTGCCTGGAGCGATGTCAATGAGCAGTTCTTC. This codes for CAWSDVNEQFF. The entire variable domain, with the rest obtained from reference TRBV30 and TRBJ2-1, is as follows: SQTIHQWPATLVQPVGSPLSLECTVEGTSNPNLYWYRQAAGRGLQLLFYSVGIGQISSEVPQNLSASRPQDRQFILSSKKLLLSDSGFYLCAWSDVNEQFFGPGTRLTVL.

This clonotype was counted at least ten times. The chain uses TRBV6-5 and TRBJ1-1; tentatively, D is TRBD1 (5 bases). Germline V gene sequence: CDR1 MNHEY, CDR2 SVGAGI. V was trimmed by 0 bases and J by 5 bases, leaving 10 bases between them. CDR3 length equals 14 residues. CDR3 in amino acids: CASSYSLEGTEAFF. In DNA, the CDR3 is TGTGCCAGCAGTTACTCCCTAGAGGGGACTGAAGCTTTCTTT.

This clonotype has a count of ten or more. The V gene is TRBV5-1, the J gene TRBJ2-1; 11 nucleotides match TRBD2. The ends lost 0 bases at V and 0 bases at J; junction bases unmatched: 2. The CDR3 sequence is 17 residues long. The germline CDR1 and CDR2 sequences are SGHRS and YFSETQ. The CDR3 sequence is CASSLVTSGISYNEQFF. The CDR3 DNA reads TGCGCCAGCAGCTTGGTGACTAGCGGGATCTCCTACAATGAGCAGTTCTTC.

This clonotype was picked up a small number of times. The rearrangement uses TRBV11-2 and TRBJ2-1; D ambiguous. In germline, CDR1 is SGHAT, CDR2 FQNNGV. The V gene lost 1 base and the J gene lost 8 bases, with 15 bases spanning the gap. This CDR3 has 15 amino acids. CDR3 region: CASSLVSRTRHEQFF. The CDR3 DNA sequence: TGTGCCAGCAGCTTAGTATCCCGGACCCGGCATGAGCAGTTCTTC.

V usage is TRBV7-7 and J usage is TRBJ2-7; D remains unclear. The CDR3 runs to 13 residues. Germline-derived CDR1 and CDR2 are SSHAT and FNYEAQ (reference sequence). The V and J ends lost 1 base and 3 bases respectively, with 7 bases between them. In nucleotides, the CDR3 is TGTGCCAGCAGCTTAGGGGCAGGCTACGAGCAGTACTTC. Protein: CASSLGAGYEQYF.

This clonotype was seen only a few times. The chain recombines TRBV7-8 with TRBJ2-5; maybe TRBD2 (5 bases). There are 15 residues in the CDR3. Trimming cost V 5 bases and J 0 bases, with 13 bases left between them. Germline V gene lookup returns CDR1 SGHVS and CDR2 FQNEAQ. This CDR3 is CASSPAATYQETQYF. For the CDR3, the DNA is TGTGCCAGCAGCCCAGCGGCCACCTACCAAGAGACCCAGTACTTC.

This clonotype was seen only a few times. The chain recombines TRBV5-4 with TRBJ2-3; 7 nucleotides line up with TRBD2. The CDR3 contains 11 residues. Per germline, CDR1 SGHNT and CDR2 YYREEE (reference sequence). Germline trimming cut 5 bases from V and 7 bases from J; bases unmatched to any gene: 1. In DNA, the CDR3 is TGTGCCAGCAGGGGGGGGAATACGCAGTATTTT. Protein: CASRGGNTQYF. Variable domain in full (rest from reference TRBV5-4 and TRBJ2-3): ETGVTQSPTHLIKTRGQQVTLRCSSQSGHNTVSWYQQALGQGPQFIFQYYREEENGRGNFPPRFSGLQFPNYSSELNVNALELDDSALYLCASRGGNTQYFGPGTRLTVL.

The chain recombines TRBV6-1 with TRBJ1-6; D gene unclear. With 6 bases removed from V and 0 bases from J, the gap between germline ends came to 12 bases. Germline CDR1 is MNHNS and CDR2 is SASEGT. CDR3 size: 16 residues. CDR3 loop: CASRMTGISYNSPLHF. The CDR3 coding sequence is TGTGCCAGCAGGATGACGGGGATCTCCTATAATTCACCCCTCCACTTT.

This clonotype turned up a few times. The chain links TRBV10-3 to TRBJ2-1; D possibly corresponds to TRBD2 (5 bases). The CDR3 has 15 residues. Trimming removed 7 bases at V and 6 bases at J, with 19 bases between. The V gene's germline CDR1 is ENHRY and CDR2 SYGVKD. The DNA of the CDR3 is TGTGCCATCATGGCAACGTCAGCCCGGGGCAATGAGCAGTTCTTC. Amino acid sequence: CAIMATSARGNEQFF.